The rows below give T cell receptor beta chains drawn from one sample of a study of cytomegalovirus exposure and HLA in healthy donors. The protocol was immunoSEQ multiplex PCR, while the TCRdb copy is restricted to in-frame clones and leaves out a portion. The sample gives roughly 200,000 clones, about three quarters of which show up once; 1% to 1.5% is in the top ten. Sequenced input: PBMCs. The receptors stem from a woman between 25 and 40 years old in good health and CMV-seronegative. Both conserved end residues are part of each CDR3. D genes are given only for firm matches. Expanded clones get a size class; other rows say once, few or many, or leave the size out.

>-|-|TRBJ2-1|TRBV4-2
CASSQEGSEQFF
TGTGCCAGCAGCCAAGAGGGGAGTGAGCAGTTCTTC
>-|-|TRBJ2-7|TRBV19
CASSGSGFPYEQYF
TGTGCCAGTAGTGGCTCAGGGTTTCCCTACGAGCAGTACTTC
>-|-|TRBJ2-1|TRBV11-3
CASSPGSRYNEQFF
TGTGCCAGCAGCCCCGGGTCCAGATACAATGAGCAGTTCTTC
>-|-|TRBJ1-6|TRBV6-6
CASRKASGGSPLHF
TGTGCCAGCAGGAAGGCCTCCGGCGGATCACCCCTCCACTTT
>-|-|TRBJ2-7|TRBV27
CASPPLDSSYEQYF
TGTGCCAGCCCCCCCCTCGATAGCTCCTACGAGCAGTACTTC
>-|TRBD2|TRBJ2-3|TRBV5-4
CASSLPGAGGTDTQYF
TGTGCCAGCAGCTTGCCTGGAGCGGGGGGCACAGATACGCAGTATTTT
>-|TRBD1|TRBJ1-1|TRBV4-1
CASSQDPPTGSAGEAFF
TGCGCCAGCAGCCAAGATCCCCCGACAGGGTCGGCCGGTGAAGCTTTCTTT
>-|TRBD1|TRBJ2-7|TRBV6-5
CASTTRTGTYEQYF
TGTGCCAGCACGACCCGGACAGGGACCTACGAGCAGTACTTC
>-|-|TRBJ2-1|TRBV27
CASSRGHEQFF
TGTGCCAGCTCCAGGGGTCATGAGCAGTTCTTC
>-|-|TRBJ2-7|TRBV23-1
CWEWVSCYEQYF
TGCTGGGAGTGGGTGAGTTGCTACGAGCAGTACTTC
>few|TRBD1|TRBJ1-2|TRBV30
CAWRGQGQDYGYTF
TGTGCCTGGAGGGGACAGGGGCAGGACTATGGCTACACCTTC
>few|TRBD1|TRBJ2-7|TRBV7-3
CASSPGQASYEQYF
TGTGCCAGCAGCCCGGGACAGGCCTCCTACGAGCAGTACTTC
>-|-|TRBJ1-1|TRBV7-3
CASSGALRGGTEAFF
TGTGCCAGCAGCGGGGCGCTGAGGGGAGGCACTGAAGCTTTCTTT
>-|TRBD1|TRBJ1-2|TRBV30
CAWEQGASNYGYTF
TGTGCCTGGGAACAGGGGGCCTCGAACTATGGCTACACCTTC
>-|-|TRBJ2-2|TRBV9
CASSVLAAGTGELFF
TGTGCCAGCAGCGTGCTCGCGGCGGGCACCGGGGAGCTGTTTTTT
>once|-|TRBJ1-2|TRBV10-3
CAISDPGQTNYGYTF
TGTGCCATCAGTGATCCCGGACAGACTAACTATGGCTACACCTTC
>-|-|TRBJ2-1|TRBV19
CASSTIAANEQFF
TGTGCCAGTAGTACCATAGCGGCCAATGAGCAGTTCTTC
>-|-|TRBJ1-1|TRBV7-9
CASSLAGQGLNTEAFF
TGTGCCAGCAGCTTAGCGGGTCAGGGGCTGAACACTGAAGCTTTCTTT
>-|-|TRBJ2-7|TRBV30
CAWGRTVYEQYF
TGTGCCTGGGGACGGACAGTCTACGAGCAGTACTTC
>-|-|TRBJ1-1|TRBV5-4
CASSEGMNTEAFF
TGTGCCAGCAGCGAGGGAATGAACACTGAAGCTTTCTTT
>-|TRBD1|TRBJ2-1|TRBV7-9
CASSSLDRVYNEQFF
TGTGCCAGCAGCTCCTTGGACAGGGTATACAATGAGCAGTTCTTC
>-|TRBD1|TRBJ2-7|TRBV29-1
CSGGQGAYDEQYF
TGCAGCGGAGGACAGGGGGCTTACGACGAGCAGTACTTC
>-|-|TRBJ2-6|TRBV7-9
CASSPRITRQALVFLTF
TGTGCCAGCAGTCCCCGAATAACTAGACAGGCTTTGGTCTTCCTGACTTTC
>-|-|TRBJ1-1|TRBV6-6
CASSPLAGDTEAFF
TGTGCCAGCTCACCATTGGCCGGGGACACTGAAGCTTTCTTT
>-|-|TRBJ2-1|TRBV9
CASSVLVGGTYNEQFF
TGTGCCAGCAGCGTCTTAGTGGGGGGGACATACAATGAGCAGTTCTTC
>-|-|TRBJ1-2|TRBV28
CASSDRPPNYGYTF
TGTGCCAGCAGTGACAGGCCTCCTAACTATGGCTACACCTTC
>few|-|TRBJ2-5|TRBV7-6
CASSLLPLQETQYF
TGTGCCAGCAGCCTCCTTCCACTCCAAGAGACCCAGTACTTC
>-|-|TRBJ1-2|TRBV7-6
CASSLESGAPNYGYTF
TGTGCCAGCAGCTTAGAGAGCGGGGCACCTAACTATGGCTACACCTTC
>-|-|TRBJ2-7|TRBV6-5
CASSHSTARSSYEQYF
TGTGCCAGCAGTCACTCGACTGCGAGGAGCTCCTACGAGCAGTACTTC
>-|TRBD1|TRBJ1-1|TRBV29-1
CSVQGQRPRAEAFF
TGCAGCGTCCAGGGACAGAGACCGAGGGCTGAAGCTTTCTTT
>-|-|TRBJ1-2|TRBV2
CASHRRQISNYGYTF
TGTGCCAGCCACCGGAGACAGATCTCTAACTATGGCTACACCTTC
>-|-|TRBJ1-3|TRBV5-1
CASSKRTGTGNTIYF
TGCGCCAGCAGCAAAAGAACAGGGACTGGAAACACCATATATTTT
>few|TRBD1|TRBJ1-2|TRBV27
CASSLQGEDYGYTF
TGTGCCAGCAGTCTACAGGGGGAGGACTATGGCTACACCTTC
>-|-|TRBJ1-5|TRBV5-4
CASSLGGGSNQPQHF
TGTGCCAGCAGCTTGGGGGGCGGTAGCAATCAGCCCCAGCATTTT
>-|TRBD1|TRBJ2-2|TRBV11-2
CASSLVGTGAGELFF
TGTGCCAGCAGCTTAGTGGGGACAGGGGCCGGGGAGCTGTTTTTT
>-|-|TRBJ1-1|TRBV2
CASRRETLRGTEAFF
TGTGCCAGCCGGAGGGAGACTCTAAGGGGCACTGAAGCTTTCTTT
>few|TRBD2|TRBJ2-7|TRBV27
CASSLVPGLVEEQYF
TGTGCCAGCAGTTTAGTACCCGGACTAGTCGAGGAGCAGTACTTC
>-|TRBD1|TRBJ2-7|TRBV9
CASSPSRTGGYEQYF
TGTGCCAGCAGCCCCTCGAGGACAGGGGGCTACGAGCAGTACTTC
>-|-|TRBJ2-7|TRBV28
CASSTGQSYEQYF
TGTGCCAGCAGTACCGGACAGTCCTACGAGCAGTACTTC
>-|-|TRBJ1-1|TRBV7-8
CASSLSGTEAFF
TGTGCCAGCAGCTTGTCGGGCACTGAAGCTTTCTTT
>-|-|TRBJ1-6|TRBV5-4
CASRRDSNSPLHF
TGTGCCAGCAGACGTGACAGTAATTCACCCCTCCACTTT
>-|TRBD1|TRBJ1-5|TRBV10-3
CAISEDRGGNQPQHF
TGTGCCATCAGTGAGGACAGGGGAGGCAATCAGCCCCAGCATTTT
>-|-|TRBJ2-3|TRBV10-1
CASSDGGMTDTQYF
TGCGCCAGCAGTGACGGGGGAATGACAGATACGCAGTATTTT
>-|TRBD2|TRBJ2-2|TRBV19
CATQRGAARELFF
TGTGCCACCCAGCGGGGGGCGGCCCGGGAGCTGTTTTTT
>once|TRBD2|TRBJ2-3|TRBV2
CASSTSGSTDTQYF
TGTGCCAGCAGTACTAGCGGGAGCACAGATACGCAGTATTTT
>-|-|TRBJ2-3|TRBV29-1
CSVSGLLTDTQYF
TGCAGCGTCTCAGGTTTACTCACAGATACGCAGTATTTT
>-|-|TRBJ1-3|TRBV18
CASSPQGTENTIYF
TGTGCCAGCTCACCGCAGGGGACGGAAAACACCATATATTTT
>-|TRBD1|TRBJ2-7|TRBV6-6
CASSSATGGSYEQYF
TGTGCCAGCAGTTCTGCGACAGGGGGCTCCTACGAGCAGTACTTC
>many|TRBD2|TRBJ2-3|TRBV7-6
CASSRQTSGTSTDTQYF
TGTGCCAGCAGCCGTCAGACTAGCGGAACCAGCACAGATACGCAGTATTTT
>few|-|TRBJ1-6|TRBV6-1
CASNREQGYNSPLHF
TGTGCCAGCAACCGAGAACAGGGCTATAATTCACCCCTCCACTTT
>-|-|TRBJ2-2|TRBV6-1
CASGDSAGVGELFF
TGTGCCAGCGGGGATAGCGCCGGTGTCGGGGAGCTGTTTTTT
>-|TRBD2|TRBJ2-1|TRBV9
CASSPGLAGTSSYNEQFF
TGTGCCAGCAGCCCGGGACTAGCGGGGACCTCCTCCTACAATGAGCAGTTCTTC
>few|TRBD2|TRBJ2-7|TRBV6-1
CASSGQRDSYEQYF
TGTGCCAGCAGTGGACAGCGGGACTCCTACGAGCAGTACTTC
>-|TRBD1|TRBJ1-6|TRBV2
CASMTGQAVSYNSPLHF
TGTGCCAGCATGACTGGACAGGCCGTCTCCTATAATTCACCCCTCCACTTT
>-|TRBD1|TRBJ2-7|TRBV5-1
CASSSGTGKYEQYF
TGCGCCAGCAGCTCAGGGACAGGGAAATACGAGCAGTACTTC
>-|-|TRBJ1-2|TRBV6-1
CAILPLRGARGYTF
TGTGCCATCCTACCCCTGCGGGGGGCGCGCGGCTACACCTTC
>-|-|TRBJ1-1|TRBV2
CASRALPGLAEAFF
TGTGCCAGCAGGGCCCTCCCGGGTTTGGCTGAAGCTTTCTTT
>-|TRBD1|TRBJ1-1|TRBV5-1
CASSKVVIQGAAEAFF
TGCGCCAGTTCGAAGGTAGTCATTCAGGGGGCGGCTGAAGCTTTCTTT
>-|TRBD1|TRBJ2-7|TRBV7-9
CASTTTGDYEQYF
TGTGCCAGCACCACGACAGGGGACTACGAGCAGTACTTC